The present T cell receptor (beta chain) was sequenced within a study of blood T cell repertoires in COVID-19. Across the study: Sites across the United States, Italy and Spain contributed samples from acute and convalescent COVID-19. Sources were T cells, B-cell-depleted T cells, or PBMCs; the material itself was cDNA or gDNA.

Original processing notes: Amplification of reference gene primers was used by the study to estimate nucleated cell counts. The assay was immunoSEQ multiplex PCR, and TCRdb's table has in-frame clones only and misses some. V and J calls and clone size are copied from that table; D and trimming were computed from the DNA. The sample holds 200,000 to 250,000 clones, around nine tenths seen once. The CDR3 extends over 11 amino acids. Trimming took off 3 bases at V and 6 bases at J, with 9 bases between the two ends. CDR1 is DFQATT, CDR2 SNEGSKA, per germline (reference sequence). The source material was peripheral blood. The rearrangement links TRBV20-1 to TRBJ2-7; TRBD1 might be the D (5 bases). The receptor comes from a man in his fifties or sixties who had recovered from COVID-19. The CDR3 DNA sequence: TGCAGTGCTAGGTCAGGGTTCGAGCAGTACTTC. It yields the protein CSARSGFEQYF.